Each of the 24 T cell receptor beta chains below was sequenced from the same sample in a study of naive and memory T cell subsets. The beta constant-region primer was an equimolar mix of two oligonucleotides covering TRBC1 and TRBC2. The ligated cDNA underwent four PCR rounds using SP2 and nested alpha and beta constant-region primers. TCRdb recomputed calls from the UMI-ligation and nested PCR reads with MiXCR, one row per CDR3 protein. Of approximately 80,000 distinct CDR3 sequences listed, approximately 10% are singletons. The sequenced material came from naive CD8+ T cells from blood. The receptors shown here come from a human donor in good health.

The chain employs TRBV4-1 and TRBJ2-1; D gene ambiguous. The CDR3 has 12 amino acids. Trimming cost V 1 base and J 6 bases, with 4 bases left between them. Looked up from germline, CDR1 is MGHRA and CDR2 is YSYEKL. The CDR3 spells CASSQGINEQFF. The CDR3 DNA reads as TGCGCCAGCAGCCAAGGAATCAATGAGCAGTTCTTC.

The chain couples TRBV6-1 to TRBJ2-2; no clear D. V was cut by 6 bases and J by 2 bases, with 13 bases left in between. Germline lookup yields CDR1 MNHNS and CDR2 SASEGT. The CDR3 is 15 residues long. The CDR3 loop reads CASREHIYNTGELFF. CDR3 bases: TGTGCCAGCAGGGAACATATTTACAACACCGGGGAGCTGTTTTTT.

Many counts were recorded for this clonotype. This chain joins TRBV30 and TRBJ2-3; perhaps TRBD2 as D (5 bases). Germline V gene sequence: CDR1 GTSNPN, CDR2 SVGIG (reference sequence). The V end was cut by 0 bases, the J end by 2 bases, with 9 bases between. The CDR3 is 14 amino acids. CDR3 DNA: TGTGCCTGGAGTGTAGGAGGTTCCACAGATACGCAGTATTTT. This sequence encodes CAWSVGGSTDTQYF.

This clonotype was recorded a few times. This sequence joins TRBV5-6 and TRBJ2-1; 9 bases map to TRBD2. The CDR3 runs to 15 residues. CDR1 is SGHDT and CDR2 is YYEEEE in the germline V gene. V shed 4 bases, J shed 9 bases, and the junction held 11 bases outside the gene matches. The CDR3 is CASSGTSGQPGEQFF. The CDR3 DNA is TGTGCCAGCAGCGGAACTAGCGGGCAGCCTGGTGAGCAGTTCTTC.

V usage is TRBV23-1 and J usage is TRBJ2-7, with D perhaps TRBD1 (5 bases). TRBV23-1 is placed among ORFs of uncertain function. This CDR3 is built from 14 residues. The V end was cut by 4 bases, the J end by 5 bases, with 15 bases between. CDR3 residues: CASSPKLHRHEQYF. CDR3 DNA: TGCGCCAGCAGTCCCAAGCTCCACAGGCACGAGCAGTACTTC.

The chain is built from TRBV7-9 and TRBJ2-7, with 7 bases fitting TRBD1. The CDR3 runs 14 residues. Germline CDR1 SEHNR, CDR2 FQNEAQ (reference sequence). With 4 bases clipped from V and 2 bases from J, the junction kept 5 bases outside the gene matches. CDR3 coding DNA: TGTGCCAGCAGCTACGGACAGGCCCCCTACGAGCAGTACTTC. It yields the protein CASSYGQAPYEQYF.

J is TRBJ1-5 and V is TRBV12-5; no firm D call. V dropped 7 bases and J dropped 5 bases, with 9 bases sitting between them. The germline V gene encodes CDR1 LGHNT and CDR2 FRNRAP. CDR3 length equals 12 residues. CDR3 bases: TGTGCTAGTGCGGACCCCTATCAGCCCCAGCATTTT. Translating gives CASADPYQPQHF.

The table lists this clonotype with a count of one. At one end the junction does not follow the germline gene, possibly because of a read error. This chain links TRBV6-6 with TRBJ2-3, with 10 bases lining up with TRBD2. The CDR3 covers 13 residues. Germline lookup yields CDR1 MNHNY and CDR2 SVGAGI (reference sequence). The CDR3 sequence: CASSYHKREGRNF. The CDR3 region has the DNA TGTGCCAGCAGTTACCATAAGCGGGAGGGCCGGAATTTT.

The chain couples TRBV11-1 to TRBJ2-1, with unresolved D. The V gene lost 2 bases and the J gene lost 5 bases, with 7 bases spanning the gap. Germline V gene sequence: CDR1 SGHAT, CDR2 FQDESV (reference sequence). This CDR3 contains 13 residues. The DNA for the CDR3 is TGTGCCAGCAGCTTATCAGGAAACAATGAGCAGTTCTTC. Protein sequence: CASSLSGNNEQFF.

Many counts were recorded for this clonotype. In nucleotides, the CDR3 is TGCAGCGTTACCGGATTAGAGACAGGGGACACTGAAGCTTTCTTT. It yields the protein CSVTGLETGDTEAFF. This rearrangement joins TRBV29-1 to TRBJ1-1, with 8 bases fitting TRBD1. Germline V gene lookup returns CDR1 SQVTM and CDR2 ANQGSEA. Trimming cost V 5 bases and J 3 bases; bases outside gene matches: 11. There are 15 residues in the CDR3.

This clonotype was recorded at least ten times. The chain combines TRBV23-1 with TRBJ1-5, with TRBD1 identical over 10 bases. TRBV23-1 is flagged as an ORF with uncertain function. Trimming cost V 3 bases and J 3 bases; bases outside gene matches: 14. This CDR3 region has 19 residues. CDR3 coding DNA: TGCGCCAGCAGTCAGTCACACCTTAGGGACAGGGGTTTCAATCAGCCCCAGCATTTT. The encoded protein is CASSQSHLRDRGFNQPQHF.

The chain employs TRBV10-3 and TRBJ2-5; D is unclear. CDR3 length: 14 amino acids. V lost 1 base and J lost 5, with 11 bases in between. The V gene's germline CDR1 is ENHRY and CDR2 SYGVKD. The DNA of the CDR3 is TGTGCCATCAGTGAGTGGGGTTTACGCGAGACCCAGTACTTC. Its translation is CAISEWGLRETQYF.

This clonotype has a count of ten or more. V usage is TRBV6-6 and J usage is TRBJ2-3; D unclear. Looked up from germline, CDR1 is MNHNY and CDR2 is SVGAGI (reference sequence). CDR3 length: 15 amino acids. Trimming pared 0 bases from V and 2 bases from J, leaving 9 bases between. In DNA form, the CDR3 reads TGTGCCAGCAGTTACTCGGAGACCGCCACAGATACGCAGTATTTT. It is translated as CASSYSETATDTQYF.

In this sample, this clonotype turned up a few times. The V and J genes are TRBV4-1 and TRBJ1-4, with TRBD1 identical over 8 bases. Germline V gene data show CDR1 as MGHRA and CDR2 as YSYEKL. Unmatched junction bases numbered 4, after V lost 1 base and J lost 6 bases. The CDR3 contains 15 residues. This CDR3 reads CASSQGQGLDEKLFF. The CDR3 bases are TGCGCCAGCAGCCAAGGACAGGGGCTTGATGAAAAACTGTTTTTT.

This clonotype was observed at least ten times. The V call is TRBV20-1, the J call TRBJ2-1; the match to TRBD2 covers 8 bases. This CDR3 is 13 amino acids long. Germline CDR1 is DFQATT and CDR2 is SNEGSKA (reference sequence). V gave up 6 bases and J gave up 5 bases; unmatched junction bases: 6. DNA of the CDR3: TGCAGTGCAACGAGCGGGAGAGACAATGAGCAGTTCTTC. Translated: CSATSGRDNEQFF.

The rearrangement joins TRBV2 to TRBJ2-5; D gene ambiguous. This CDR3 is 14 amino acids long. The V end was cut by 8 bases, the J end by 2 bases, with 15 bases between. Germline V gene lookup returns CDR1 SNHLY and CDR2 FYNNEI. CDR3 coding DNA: TGTGCCAGCGTCACCCCCCAGGAACAAGAGACCCAGTACTTC. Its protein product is CASVTPQEQETQYF.

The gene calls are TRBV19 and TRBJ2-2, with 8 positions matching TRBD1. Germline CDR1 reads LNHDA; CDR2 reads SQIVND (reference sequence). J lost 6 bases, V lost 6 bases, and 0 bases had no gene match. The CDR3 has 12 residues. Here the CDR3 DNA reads TGTGCCAGTAGACAGGGGGCCGGGGAGCTGTTTTTT. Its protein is CASRQGAGELFF.

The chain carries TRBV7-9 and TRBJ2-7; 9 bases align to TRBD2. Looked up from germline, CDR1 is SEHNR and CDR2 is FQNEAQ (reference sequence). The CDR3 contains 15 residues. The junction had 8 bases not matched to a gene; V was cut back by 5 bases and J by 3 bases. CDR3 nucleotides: TGTGCCAGCAGCCCACCTAGCGGGATTGTCTACGAGCAGTACTTC. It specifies CASSPPSGIVYEQYF.

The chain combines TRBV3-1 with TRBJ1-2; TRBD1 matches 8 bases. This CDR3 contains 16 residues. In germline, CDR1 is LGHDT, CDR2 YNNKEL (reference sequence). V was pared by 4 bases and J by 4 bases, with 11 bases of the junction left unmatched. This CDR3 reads CASSPQGQAQIYGYTF. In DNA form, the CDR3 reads TGTGCCAGCAGCCCACAGGGACAGGCTCAGATCTATGGCTACACCTTC.

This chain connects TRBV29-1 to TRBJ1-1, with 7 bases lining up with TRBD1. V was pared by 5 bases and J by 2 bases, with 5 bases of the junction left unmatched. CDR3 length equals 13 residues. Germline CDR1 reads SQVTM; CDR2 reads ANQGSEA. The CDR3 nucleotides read TGCAGCGTTTGGACAGGCGACAACACTGAAGCTTTCTTT. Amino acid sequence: CSVWTGDNTEAFF.

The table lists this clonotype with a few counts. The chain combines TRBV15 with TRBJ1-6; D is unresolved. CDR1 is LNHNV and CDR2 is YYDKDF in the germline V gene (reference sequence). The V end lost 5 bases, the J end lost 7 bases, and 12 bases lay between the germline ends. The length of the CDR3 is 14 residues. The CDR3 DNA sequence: TGTGCCACCAGCTACCCGGGTTTAAATTCACCCCTCCACTTT. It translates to CATSYPGLNSPLHF.

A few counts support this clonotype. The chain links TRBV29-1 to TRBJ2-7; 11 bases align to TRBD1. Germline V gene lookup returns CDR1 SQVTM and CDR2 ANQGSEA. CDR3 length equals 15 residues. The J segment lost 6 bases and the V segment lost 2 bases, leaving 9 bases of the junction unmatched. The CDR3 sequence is CSVEPGQGASGEQYF. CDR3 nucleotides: TGCAGCGTTGAACCTGGACAGGGGGCGTCTGGCGAGCAGTACTTC.

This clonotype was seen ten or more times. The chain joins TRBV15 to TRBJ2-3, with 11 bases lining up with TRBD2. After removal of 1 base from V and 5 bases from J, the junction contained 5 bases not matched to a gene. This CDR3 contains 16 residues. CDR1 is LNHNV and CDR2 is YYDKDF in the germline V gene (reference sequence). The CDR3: CATSRATSGSRDTQYF. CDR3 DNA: TGTGCCACCAGCAGAGCAACTAGCGGGAGCCGAGATACGCAGTATTTT.

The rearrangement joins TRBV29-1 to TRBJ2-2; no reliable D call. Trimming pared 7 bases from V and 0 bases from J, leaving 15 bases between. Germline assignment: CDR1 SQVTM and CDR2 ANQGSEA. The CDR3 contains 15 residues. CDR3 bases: TGCAGCGCCATCCTCGTTGGGTCGAACACCGGGGAGCTGTTTTTT. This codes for CSAILVGSNTGELFF.